The rows below give T cell receptor beta chains drawn from one sample of a study of breast tumors, draining lymph nodes, adjacent tissues. Each CDR3 protein is one row after TCRdb ran MiXCR on the multiplex PCR reads. The data contain about 15,000 distinct CDR3 sequences, 40% to 65% of them singletons. Specimen: tumor-adjacent breast tissue. The receptors come from a female donor with breast cancer. Some clones in this sample may be carry-over from other donors' samples. CDR3s include the opening cysteine and the closing phenylalanine or tryptophan. The D gene is left open where the match is weak. Expanded clones are given a class, and other clones once, few, many or no size at all.

TRBD1,TRBV20-1,TRBJ1-3,18,NA,TGCAGTGCTGCGGACCAATTAGGACAGGGAAACTCTGGAAACACCATATATTTT,CSAADQLGQGNSGNTIYF
TRBD1,TRBV6-5,TRBJ2-1,18,many,TGTGCCAGCAGTCACTCGAATGAGGGGGCATCCGTCTACAATGAGCAGTTCTTC,CASSHSNEGASVYNEQFF
TRBD2,TRBV28,TRBJ2-7,13,many,TGTGTCAGTGCAAGCGGGAGGAGTTACGAGCAGTACTTC,CVSASGRSYEQYF
NA,TRBV4-2,TRBJ1-2,15,NA,TGTGCCAGCAGCCAAGTGCCCCCCGGGGGCTATGGCTACACCTTC,CASSQVPPGGYGYTF
NA,TRBV6-2/TRBV6-3,TRBJ2-5,15,once,TGTGCCAGCGGCGAACCGCCAGGGAAGTATCAGCCCCAGTACTTC,CASGEPPGKYQPQYF
NA,TRBV6-1,TRBJ1-5,14,NA,TGCGCCAGCAGTGAATTGGTTAGCGGGGCTACGCAGCATTTT,CASSELVSGATQHF
NA,TRBV20-1,TRBJ1-2,13,medium-sized,TGCAGTGCTAGGGCCGCGATGGGGAGCGGCTACACCTTC,CSARAAMGSGYTF
NA,TRBV4-2,TRBJ2-1,13,NA,TGTGCCGGCACCCAAGACGAGTACGGTGAGCAGTTCTTC,CAGTQDEYGEQFF
TRBD1,TRBV14,TRBJ1-2,15,NA,TGTGCCAGCAGCCACGTGGGACAGGGCTACTATGGCTACACCTTC,CASSHVGQGYYGYTF
NA,TRBV5-1,TRBJ2-2,14,NA,TGCGCCAGCAGCTTCACAGCGAACACCGGGGGGCTGTTTTTT,CASSFTANTGGLFF
NA,TRBV29-1,TRBJ2-2,12,large,TGCAGCGTGACAGGCTGGACCGGGGAGCTGTTTTTT,CSVTGWTGELFF
NA,TRBV4-1,TRBJ2-5,15,many,TGCGCCAGCAGCCAAGATCAAGGGGGCCAAGAGACCCAGTACTTC,CASSQDQGGQETQYF
NA,TRBV6-6,TRBJ1-6,13,few,TGTGCCAGCAGACGGACAGAGAATTCGCCCCTCCACTTT,CASRRTENSPLHF
NA,TRBV12-3/TRBV12-4,TRBJ1-5,14,many,TGTGCCAGCAGGCTGAGGGGTAGCAATCAGCCCCAGCATTTT,CASRLRGSNQPQHF
NA,TRBV28,TRBJ2-7,14,many,TGTGCCAGCAACATACAGGAGGGGGTGAGCGAGCAGTACTTC,CASNIQEGVSEQYF
NA,TRBV13,TRBJ2-5,15,medium-sized,TGTGCCAGCAGCTCAGGGACGGCGTACCAAGAGACCCAGTACTTC,CASSSGTAYQETQYF
NA,TRBV6-1,TRBJ1-6,14,many,TGTGCCAGCACACTCGGGACGGAAAATTCACCCCCCCACTTT,CASTLGTENSPPHF
TRBD1,TRBV7-9,TRBJ2-1,15,NA,TGTGCCAGCAGAGAGAACAGGGGTAATAACAATGAGCAGTTCTTC,CASRENRGNNNEQFF
NA,TRBV2,TRBJ1-5,15,NA,TGTGCCAGCAGTTCCATCAGGGTCAGCAATCAGCCCCAGCATTTT,CASSSIRVSNQPQHF
TRBD1,TRBV4-3,TRBJ2-7,15,medium-sized,TGCGCCAGCAGCCAACTACAGGGGACGGCCTACGAGCAGTACTTC,CASSQLQGTAYEQYF
NA,TRBV20-1,TRBJ1-6,15,few,TGCAGTGCAGACGAAGGGTTCTCCTATAATTCACCCCTCCACTTT,CSADEGFSYNSPLHF
NA,TRBV28,TRBJ2-1,17,many,TGTGCCAGCAGTTCCACTCACCTAGGCGCCTGGAGGAATGAGCAGTTCTTC,CASSSTHLGAWRNEQFF
NA,TRBV7-2,TRBJ1-2,13,NA,TGTGCCAGCAGCCCAACAGGAGGTTATGGCTACACCTTC,CASSPTGGYGYTF
TRBD1,TRBV27,TRBJ2-7,16,few,TGTGCCAGCAGTCGAACCGGGACAGGGGTAACCTACGAGCAGTACTTC,CASSRTGTGVTYEQYF
TRBD1,TRBV2,TRBJ1-5,13,NA,TGTGCCAGCAGAGGGACAGAAAATCAGCCCCAGCATTTT,CASRGTENQPQHF
TRBD1,TRBV27,TRBJ1-2,16,many,TGTGCCAGCAGTTCGAATAACCCGGGACAGGGGGATGGCTACACCTTC,CASSSNNPGQGDGYTF
TRBD1,TRBV29-1,TRBJ2-1,15,NA,TGCACCTTCGGGGGACAGGGGAAGGGTTACAATGAGCAGTTCTTC,CTFGGQGKGYNEQFF
NA,TRBV6-1,TRBJ2-3,16,few,TGTGCCAGCAGGCCGCCGAGGCTAGCGCATACAGATACGCAGTATTTT,CASRPPRLAHTDTQYF
TRBD2,TRBV30,TRBJ2-5,14,many,TGTGCCTGGAGGGGACTAGCCTCCCAAGAGACCCAGTACTTC,CAWRGLASQETQYF
NA,TRBV24-1,TRBJ2-1,12,NA,TGTGCCACCAGTGACCCCCAAAAAGAGCAGTTCTTC,CATSDPQKEQFF
NA,TRBV7-2,TRBJ2-5,12,once,TGTGCCAGCTCCCACGGGCGCGAGACCCAGTACTTC,CASSHGRETQYF
TRBD2,TRBV7-3,TRBJ2-1,18,many,TGTGCCAGCAGCTCAACTAAACACGTAGCGGGAGGCGACAATGAGCAGTTCTTC,CASSSTKHVAGGDNEQFF
TRBD2,TRBV7-9,TRBJ2-1,14,NA,TGTGCCAGCAGCGGGACTAGCGGGAGCAATGAGCAGTTCTTC,CASSGTSGSNEQFF
TRBD1,TRBV29-1,TRBJ1-1,12,once,TGCAGCGGGGACAGGGGACGGACTGAAGCTTTCTTT,CSGDRGRTEAFF
NA,TRBV7-3,TRBJ2-1,16,many,TGTGCCAGCAGCGACCCGGACGGAACCTATCACAATGAGCAGTTCTTC,CASSDPDGTYHNEQFF
TRBD1,TRBV20-1,TRBJ1-2,13,NA,TGCAGTGCTAGCGGGACAGGGGGCTATGGCTACACCTTC,CSASGTGGYGYTF
NA,TRBV5-5,TRBJ2-1,16,few,TGTGCCAGCAGAGGTAGCGGGACAGGGTCCTACAATGAGCAGTTCTTC,CASRGSGTGSYNEQFF
NA,TRBV7-3,TRBJ2-7,15,NA,TGTGCCAGCAGCTTAGGCGCAGGGAGCTCCTACGAGCAGTACTTC,CASSLGAGSSYEQYF
NA,TRBV4-3,TRBJ1-1,14,NA,TGCGCCAGCAGCAATAGTTGGCAAAACACTGAAGCTTTCTTT,CASSNSWQNTEAFF
NA,TRBV30,TRBJ2-3,12,many,TGTGCCTGGAGTTCTGGAACAGATACGCAGTATTTT,CAWSSGTDTQYF
NA,TRBV24-1,TRBJ1-2,14,NA,TGTGCCACCAGTGATACCGGGCAAAACTATGGCTACACCTTC,CATSDTGQNYGYTF